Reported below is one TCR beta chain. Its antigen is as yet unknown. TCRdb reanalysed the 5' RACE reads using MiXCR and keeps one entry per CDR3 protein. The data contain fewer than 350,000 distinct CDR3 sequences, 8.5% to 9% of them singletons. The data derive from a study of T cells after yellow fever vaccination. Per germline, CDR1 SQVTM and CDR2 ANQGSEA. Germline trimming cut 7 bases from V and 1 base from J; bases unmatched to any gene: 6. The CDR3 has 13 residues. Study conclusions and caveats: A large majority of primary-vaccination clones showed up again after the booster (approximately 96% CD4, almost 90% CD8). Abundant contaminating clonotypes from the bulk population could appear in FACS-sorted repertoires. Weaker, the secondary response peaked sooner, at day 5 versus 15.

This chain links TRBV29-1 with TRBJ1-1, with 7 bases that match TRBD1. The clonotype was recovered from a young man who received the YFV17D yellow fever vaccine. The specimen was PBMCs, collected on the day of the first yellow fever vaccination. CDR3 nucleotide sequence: TGCAGCGCCGGGGGACAGTCGAACACTGAAGCTTTCTTT. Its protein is CSAGGQSNTEAFF.